The 25 T cell receptor beta chains presented below share a single source sample, sequenced in a study of T cell repertoires and HLA-DP antigens. Sequencing used immunoSEQ multiplex PCR; TCRdb keeps in-frame clones, though not all of them. In the table there are around 100,000 clones, nearly 95% of which are singletons. For these receptors, no antigen is known. Sample: CD4+ T cells from PBMCs. Receptor source: a woman younger than 35 in good health and CMV-seronegative.

This clone has only one observation. This chain links TRBV7-2 with TRBJ1-6; 7 nucleotides align to TRBD1. V lost 5 bases to trimming and J lost 9 bases; unmatched junction nucleotides: 10. Germline V lookup: CDR1 SGHTA, CDR2 FQGNSA. This CDR3 spans 15 amino acids. CDR3 DNA: TGTGCCAGCAGCAGGCCCGGGACAGTAGTTTCACCCCTCCACTTT. It specifies CASSRPGTVVSPLHF.

This chain joins TRBV7-8 and TRBJ1-2; D call uncertain. Germline lookup yields CDR1 SGHVS and CDR2 FQNEAQ. Trimming shortened V by 5 bases and J by 6 bases, and 13 bases separated the two germline ends. This CDR3 region has 13 residues. CDR3 nucleotides: TGTGCCAGCAGCCCCCGAGGGCTGAATGGCTACACCTTC. The encoded protein is CASSPRGLNGYTF.

CDR3 bases: TGTGCCAGTAGAACAGGGGTGTTGGGGGCCAACGTCCTGACTTTC. It translates to CASRTGVLGANVLTF. This sequence joins TRBV19 and TRBJ2-6; 7 positions match TRBD1. Germline trimming cut 6 bases from V and 4 bases from J; bases unmatched to any gene: 6. CDR1 LNHDA and CDR2 SQIVND come from the germline V gene (reference sequence). This CDR3 contains 15 residues.

J is TRBJ2-1 and V is TRBV25-1; D is unclear. Germline V gene lookup returns CDR1 MGHDK and CDR2 SYGVNS. This CDR3 spans 14 amino acids. The germline V and J ends were trimmed by 6 bases and 7 bases, with 16 bases remaining between them. CDR3 sequence (DNA): TGTGCCAGCAGAATACCGGGCCTCGGGAATGAGCAGTTCTTC. It codes for CASRIPGLGNEQFF.

J is TRBJ2-7 and V is TRBV11-2; 11 positions agree with TRBD2. The V gene's germline CDR1 is SGHAT and CDR2 FQNNGV. The CDR3 is made up of 16 amino acids. J was trimmed by 2 bases and V by 3 bases; bases with no gene match: 6. The CDR3 DNA reads as TGTGCCAGCAGCTTGACTAGCGGGATACTCCCCTACGAGCAGTACTTC. Its protein is CASSLTSGILPYEQYF.

V is TRBV5-1 and J is TRBJ2-7; D is unclear. The germline V and J ends were trimmed by 1 base and 2 bases, with 13 bases remaining between them. Germline loops: CDR1 SGHRS, CDR2 YFSETQ. CDR3 length: 15 residues. CDR3 protein: CASSLLGQQPYEQYF. The CDR3 DNA follows: TGCGCCAGCAGCTTGCTAGGGCAGCAGCCCTACGAGCAGTACTTC. Full variable domain (rest looked up from reference TRBV5-1 and TRBJ2-7): KAGVTQTPRYLIKTRGQQVTLSCSPISGHRSVSWYQQTPGQGLQFLFEYFSETQRNKGNFPGRFSGRQFSNSRSEMNVSTLELGDSALYLCASSLLGQQPYEQYFGPGTRLTVT.

The V call is TRBV29-1, the J call TRBJ1-2, with D possibly matching TRBD1 (5 bases). The CDR3 runs to 13 residues. Germline-derived CDR1 and CDR2 are SQVTM and ANQGSEA. V lost 2 bases and J 2 bases, leaving 9 bases between the germline ends. CDR3 DNA: TGCAGCGTTGAAAGGGGTTCCAACTATGGCTACACCTTC. As protein: CSVERGSNYGYTF.

The chain couples TRBV7-2 to TRBJ2-5; TRBD2 aligns across 7 bases. The J call may be mistaken, given a closer DNA end match to TRBJ2-7. Per germline, CDR1 SGHTA and CDR2 FQGNSA. There are 13 residues in the CDR3. Here the CDR3 reads CASSLGTIYEQYF. In nucleotides, the CDR3 is TGTGCCAGCAGCTTGGGGACTATCTACGAGCAGTACTTC.

V and J are TRBV2 and TRBJ2-1; maybe TRBD2 (7 bases). V dropped 8 bases and J dropped 5 bases, with 19 bases sitting between them. This CDR3 contains 15 residues. CDR1 and CDR2 from the germline V gene are SNHLY and FYNNEI. The CDR3 is CASDPPNGGHNEQFF. CDR3 DNA sequence: TGTGCCAGCGACCCCCCGAACGGGGGGCACAATGAGCAGTTCTTC.

The chain carries TRBV28 and TRBJ1-5; 11 nucleotides align to TRBD1. The CDR3 extends over 18 amino acids. The V segment lost 6 bases and the J segment 2 bases; nucleotides outside the gene matches: 12. Germline V gene sequence: CDR1 MDHEN, CDR2 SYDVKM. This chain's CDR3 is CASSSPYRTGGGNQPQHF. In DNA form, the CDR3 reads TGTGCCAGCAGCTCACCCTACCGGACAGGGGGCGGCAATCAGCCCCAGCATTTT.

The V and J genes are TRBV19 and TRBJ2-7, with D perhaps matching TRBD2 (5 bases). Trimming left V 3 bases short and J 5 bases short, with 17 bases between. This CDR3 is 15 amino acids long. Germline V gene lookup returns CDR1 LNHDA and CDR2 SQIVND (reference sequence). In DNA form, the CDR3 reads TGTGCCAGTAGTATCACGGAGGCCCGATCGAACGAGCAGTACTTC. It codes for CASSITEARSNEQYF.

The rearrangement links TRBV7-9 to TRBJ1-5; D is perhaps TRBD1 (5 bases). Germline V gives CDR1 SEHNR, CDR2 FQNEAQ (reference sequence). The CDR3 contains 15 residues. V lost 1 base to trimming and J lost 3 bases, with 10 bases between them. CDR3 amino acids: CASSLGQSYNQPQHF. The CDR3 nucleotides read TGTGCCAGCAGCTTAGGACAGTCTTACAATCAGCCCCAGCATTTT. Full variable domain (missing parts from reference TRBV7-9 and TRBJ1-5): DTGVSQNPRHKITKRGQNVTFRCDPISEHNRLYWYRQTLGQGPEFLTYFQNEAQLEKSRLLSDRFSAERPKGSFSTLEIQRTEQGDSAMYLCASSLGQSYNQPQHFGDGTRLSIL.

The chain carries TRBV7-2 and TRBJ2-3, with 15 nucleotides matching TRBD2. Looked up from germline, CDR1 is SGHTA and CDR2 is FQGNSA. The junction had 6 bases not matched to a gene; V was cut back by 5 bases and J by 0 bases. This CDR3 region has 18 residues. CDR3 DNA: TGTGCCAGCAGCCCCGGACTAGCGGGAGGGCCGAGCACAGATACGCAGTATTTT. It encodes CASSPGLAGGPSTDTQYF.

The CDR3 protein is CASSQGTGGSRETQYF. The CDR3 nucleotides are TGTGCCAGCAGCCAAGGGACAGGGGGTAGCCGAGAGACCCAGTACTTC. The rearrangement links TRBV5-4 to TRBJ2-5; 11 positions match TRBD1. CDR3 length equals 16 residues. Germline CDR1 reads SGHNT; CDR2 reads YYREEE (reference sequence). J was trimmed by 4 bases and V by 4 bases; bases with no gene match: 9.

J is TRBJ1-4 and V is TRBV4-1; D uncertain. Germline assignment: CDR1 MGHRA and CDR2 YSYEKL. The V and J ends lost 0 bases and 8 bases respectively, with 19 bases between them. The length of the CDR3 is 17 residues. CDR3: CASSQESVPKAREKLFF. The CDR3 DNA reads as TGCGCCAGCAGCCAAGAATCGGTCCCTAAAGCGCGCGAAAAACTGTTTTTT.

CDR3 protein: CASSQTGLGNTGELFF. The CDR3 bases are TGCGCCAGCAGCCAGACAGGGTTGGGAAACACCGGGGAGCTGTTTTTT. V is TRBV5-1 and J is TRBJ2-2, with 7 bases that match TRBD1. CDR3 length: 16 amino acids. Unmatched junction bases numbered 8, after V lost 4 bases and J lost 2 bases. The germline V gene has CDR1 SGHRS and CDR2 YFSETQ.

The rearrangement uses TRBV4-1 and TRBJ2-6; D unresolved. From germline, CDR1 is MGHRA and CDR2 YSYEKL. CDR3 length equals 13 residues. Trimming left V 6 bases short and J 1 base short, with 4 bases between. The CDR3 DNA reads TGCGCCAGCAGAGGGTCTGGGGCCAACGTCCTGACTTTC. It translates to CASRGSGANVLTF.

This sequence joins TRBV28 and TRBJ2-1; 7 bases fit TRBD1. V lost 6 bases to trimming and J lost 0 bases; unmatched junction nucleotides: 5. Per germline, CDR1 MDHEN and CDR2 SYDVKM. This CDR3 is 15 amino acids long. The CDR3 nucleotides read TGTGCCAGCAGCTCGGGACAGCCCTCCTACAATGAGCAGTTCTTC. It translates to CASSSGQPSYNEQFF.

The chain links TRBV19 to TRBJ1-5; D is unresolved. Deletions cut 3 bases from V and 6 bases from J, with 9 bases between. The CDR3 sequence is 13 residues long. CDR1 is LNHDA, CDR2 SQIVND, per germline (reference sequence). CDR3 coding DNA: TGTGCCAGTAGTATGGTTGACGGTCAGCCCCAGCATTTT. This codes for CASSMVDGQPQHF.

J is TRBJ2-1 and V is TRBV6-1; 7 bases match TRBD2. This CDR3 spans 17 amino acids. In germline, CDR1 is MNHNS, CDR2 SASEGT. Trimming removed 2 bases from V and 4 bases from J; junction bases left unmatched: 11. DNA of the CDR3: TGTGCCAGCAGTGAAATGATGAGGCTAGCGGATTACAATGAGCAGTTCTTC. Translated: CASSEMMRLADYNEQFF.

The V call is TRBV29-1, the J call TRBJ2-7; the match to TRBD1 covers 9 bases. Germline trimming cut 5 bases from V and 6 bases from J; bases unmatched to any gene: 8. The CDR3 is made up of 13 amino acids. Germline V gene data show CDR1 as SQVTM and CDR2 as ANQGSEA. The CDR3 DNA reads as TGCAGCGTTAAGGACAGGGGAGAGGCCGAGCAGTACTTC. Amino acids: CSVKDRGEAEQYF.

The J gene is TRBJ1-4, the V gene TRBV11-2; D gene ambiguous. The CDR3 contains 16 residues. V was trimmed by 2 bases and J by 0 bases, leaving 10 bases between them. CDR1 and CDR2 from the germline V gene are SGHAT and FQNNGV. The CDR3 reads CASSLMIPTTNEKLFF. The CDR3 DNA sequence: TGTGCCAGCAGCTTAATGATCCCCACAACTAATGAAAAACTGTTTTTT.

CDR3 DNA: TGTGCCAGCAGCTTCCTTGGTAAGCGGGAGAGACAAGATACGCAGTATTTT. Amino acids: CASSFLGKRERQDTQYF. This chain uses TRBV7-9 with TRBJ2-3, with TRBD2 matching 8 bases. After removal of 3 bases from V and 5 bases from J, the junction contained 13 bases not matched to a gene. CDR1 and CDR2 from the germline V gene are SEHNR and FQNEAQ (reference sequence). The CDR3 is 17 amino acids.

As DNA, the CDR3 is TGCGCCAGCAGCTGGGGACAGGGGACCCTCAATGAGCAGTTCTTC. It specifies CASSWGQGTLNEQFF. This rearrangement joins TRBV5-1 to TRBJ2-1, with 10 bases that match TRBD1. The V gene's germline CDR1 is SGHRS and CDR2 YFSETQ. J lost 6 bases, V lost 3 bases, and 6 bases had no gene match. This CDR3 is built from 15 residues.

J is TRBJ1-6 and V is TRBV4-1; D is unclear. Germline V gives CDR1 MGHRA, CDR2 YSYEKL. Trimming removed 1 base at V and 0 bases at J, with 13 bases between. This CDR3 is 18 amino acids long. CDR3 sequence: CASSQGAGGSSYNSPLHF. CDR3 DNA: TGCGCCAGCAGCCAAGGGGCGGGTGGGAGCTCCTATAATTCACCCCTCCACTTT.